The 4 T cell receptor beta chains below all came from one sample that was sequenced in a study of beta chain features in type 1 diabetes. The isolated RNA, all of it, was reverse transcribed, so expressed TCRB transcripts were what got sequenced. Generated by immunoSEQ multiplex PCR, the TCRdb table keeps only in-frame clones and is missing some. The sample has around 200,000 clones; approximately 13% are singletons. Sequences were obtained from central memory CD4+ T cells from blood. The receptors were sampled from a woman between 18 and 29 years old in good health.

This clone was detected only a few times. Other DNA sequences within the sample encode an identical CDR3. The V call is TRBV9, the J call TRBJ2-5; tentative D call: TRBD2 (6 bases). Germline values: CDR1 SGDLS, CDR2 YYNGEE. The ends were cut back, 0 bases at V and 4 bases at J, with 10 bases in the middle. The CDR3 contains 14 residues. The CDR3 is CASSVGRELETQYF. The CDR3 nucleotides are TGTGCCAGCAGCGTAGGTCGGGAGCTAGAGACCCAGTACTTC.

This clone was seen a handful of times. The rearrangement joins TRBV11-2 to TRBJ2-6, with unresolved D. V was clipped by 0 bases and J by 0 bases, with 6 bases between them. Germline values: CDR1 SGHAT, CDR2 FQNNGV. The CDR3 length is 16 residues. Here the CDR3 DNA reads TGTGCCAGCAGCTTAGACAGATACTCTGGGGCCAACGTCCTGACTTTC. As protein: CASSLDRYSGANVLTF.

This clone was observed a few times. The rearrangement links TRBV5-4 to TRBJ2-5; 11 bases agree with TRBD2. CDR1 and CDR2 (germline): SGHNT, YYREEE (reference sequence). The CDR3 is made up of 16 amino acids. The V segment lost 5 bases and the J segment 5 bases; nucleotides outside the gene matches: 11. The CDR3 protein is CASRPGLAGLGETQYF. CDR3 DNA: TGTGCCAGCAGACCTGGACTAGCGGGCCTTGGGGAGACCCAGTACTTC.

This chain uses TRBV2 with TRBJ2-2; 7 nucleotides align to TRBD2. The germline gives CDR1 SNHLY, CDR2 FYNNEI. V shed 8 bases and J 0 bases; nucleotides not matched to a gene: 3. The CDR3 runs 14 residues. This CDR3 is CASGGDANTGELFF. The CDR3 DNA follows: TGTGCCAGCGGGGGGGATGCGAACACCGGGGAGCTGTTTTTT.